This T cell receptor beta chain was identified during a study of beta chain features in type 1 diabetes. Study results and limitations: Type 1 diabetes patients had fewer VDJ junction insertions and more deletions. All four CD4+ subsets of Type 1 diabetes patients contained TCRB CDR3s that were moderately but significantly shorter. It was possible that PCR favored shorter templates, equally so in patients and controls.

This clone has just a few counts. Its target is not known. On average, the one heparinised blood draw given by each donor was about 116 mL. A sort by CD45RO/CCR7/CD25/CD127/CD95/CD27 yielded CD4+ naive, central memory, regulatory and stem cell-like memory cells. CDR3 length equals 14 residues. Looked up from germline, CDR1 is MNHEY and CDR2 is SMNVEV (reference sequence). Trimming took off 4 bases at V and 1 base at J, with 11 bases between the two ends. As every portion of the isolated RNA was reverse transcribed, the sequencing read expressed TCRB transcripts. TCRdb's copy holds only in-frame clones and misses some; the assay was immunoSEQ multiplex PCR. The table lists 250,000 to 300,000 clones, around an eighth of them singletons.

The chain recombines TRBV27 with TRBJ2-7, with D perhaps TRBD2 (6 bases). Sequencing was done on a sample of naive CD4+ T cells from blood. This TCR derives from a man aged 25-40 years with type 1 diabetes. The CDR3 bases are TGTGCCAGCAGTTCGGGAGTCGGGTCCTACGAGCAGTACTTC. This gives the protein CASSSGVGSYEQYF.